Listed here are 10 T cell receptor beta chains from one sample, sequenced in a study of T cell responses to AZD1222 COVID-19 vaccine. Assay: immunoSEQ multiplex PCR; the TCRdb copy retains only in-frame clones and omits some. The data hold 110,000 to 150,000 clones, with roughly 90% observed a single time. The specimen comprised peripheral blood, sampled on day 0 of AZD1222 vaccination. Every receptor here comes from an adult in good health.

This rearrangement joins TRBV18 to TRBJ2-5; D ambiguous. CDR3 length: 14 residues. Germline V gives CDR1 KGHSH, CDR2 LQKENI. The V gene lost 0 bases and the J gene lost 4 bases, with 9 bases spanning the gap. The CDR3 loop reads CASSPPGLAETQYF. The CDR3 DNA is TGTGCCAGCTCACCACCGGGGTTGGCAGAGACCCAGTACTTC.

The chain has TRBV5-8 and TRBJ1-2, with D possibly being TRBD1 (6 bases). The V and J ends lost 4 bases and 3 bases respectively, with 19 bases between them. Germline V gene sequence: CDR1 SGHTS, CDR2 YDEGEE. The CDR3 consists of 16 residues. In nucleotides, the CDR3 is TGTGCCAGCAGCATTATTAGGGGGGCCTTTTACTATGGCTACACCTTC. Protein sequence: CASSIIRGAFYYGYTF.

The CDR3 bases are TGCGCCAGCAGCCAAGATGGAAGAGCTTTCTTT. It yields the protein CASSQDGRAFF. The rearrangement uses TRBV4-1 and TRBJ1-1; D is ambiguous. The CDR3 is made up of 11 amino acids. The germline V and J ends were trimmed by 0 bases and 10 bases, with 6 bases remaining between them. Germline CDR1 is MGHRA and CDR2 is YSYEKL.

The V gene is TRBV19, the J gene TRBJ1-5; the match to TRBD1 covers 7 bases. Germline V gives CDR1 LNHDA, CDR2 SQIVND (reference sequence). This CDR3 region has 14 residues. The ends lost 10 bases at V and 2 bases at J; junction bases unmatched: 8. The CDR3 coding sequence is TGTGCCACCTTCGACAGGGTAGGCAATCAGCCCCAGCATTTT. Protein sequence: CATFDRVGNQPQHF. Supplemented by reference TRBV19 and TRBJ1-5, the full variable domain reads DGGITQSPKYLFRKEGQNVTLSCEQNLNHDAMYWYRQDPGQGLRLIYYSQIVNDFQKGDIAEGYSVSREKKESFPLTVTSAQKNPTAFYLCATFDRVGNQPQHFGDGTRLSIL.

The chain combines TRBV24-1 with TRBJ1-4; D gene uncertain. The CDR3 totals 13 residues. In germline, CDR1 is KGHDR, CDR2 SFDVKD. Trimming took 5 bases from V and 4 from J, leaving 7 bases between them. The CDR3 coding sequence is TGTGCCACCAGTGCCCGGTATAATGAAAAACTGTTTTTT. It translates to CATSARYNEKLFF.

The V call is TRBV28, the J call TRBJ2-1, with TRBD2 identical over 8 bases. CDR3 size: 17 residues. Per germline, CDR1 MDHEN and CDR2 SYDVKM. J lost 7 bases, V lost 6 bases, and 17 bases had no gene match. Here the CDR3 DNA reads TGTGCCAGCAGCAGCAAAGGTCTCGGACTAGCTAAGAATGAGCAGTTCTTC. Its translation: CASSSKGLGLAKNEQFF.

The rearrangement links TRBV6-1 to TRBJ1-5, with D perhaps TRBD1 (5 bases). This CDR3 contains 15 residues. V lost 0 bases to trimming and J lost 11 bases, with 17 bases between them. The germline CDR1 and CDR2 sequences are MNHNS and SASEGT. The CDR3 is CASSEAHSRGRAQHF. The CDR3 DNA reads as TGTGCCAGCAGTGAAGCGCACTCTCGTGGCAGGGCCCAGCATTTT.

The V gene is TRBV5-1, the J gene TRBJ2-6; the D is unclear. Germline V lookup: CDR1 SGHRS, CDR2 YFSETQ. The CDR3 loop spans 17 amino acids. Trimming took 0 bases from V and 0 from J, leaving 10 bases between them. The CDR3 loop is CASSLVGSSSGANVLTF. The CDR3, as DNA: TGCGCCAGCAGCTTGGTAGGCTCGAGCTCTGGGGCCAACGTCCTGACTTTC.

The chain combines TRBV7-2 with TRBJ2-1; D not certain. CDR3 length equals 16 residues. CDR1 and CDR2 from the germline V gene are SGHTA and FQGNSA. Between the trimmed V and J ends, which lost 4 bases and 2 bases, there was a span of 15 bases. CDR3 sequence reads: CASSSRWAATYNEQFF. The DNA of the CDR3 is TGTGCCAGCAGCTCGCGGTGGGCGGCTACCTACAATGAGCAGTTCTTC.

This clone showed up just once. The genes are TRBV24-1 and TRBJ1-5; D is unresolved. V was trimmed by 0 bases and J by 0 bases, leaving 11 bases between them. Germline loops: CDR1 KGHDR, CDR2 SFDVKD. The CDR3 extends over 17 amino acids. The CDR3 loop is CATSDLVVTVSNQPQHF. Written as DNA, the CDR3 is TGTGCCACCAGTGATTTGGTGGTGACGGTTAGCAATCAGCCCCAGCATTTT.